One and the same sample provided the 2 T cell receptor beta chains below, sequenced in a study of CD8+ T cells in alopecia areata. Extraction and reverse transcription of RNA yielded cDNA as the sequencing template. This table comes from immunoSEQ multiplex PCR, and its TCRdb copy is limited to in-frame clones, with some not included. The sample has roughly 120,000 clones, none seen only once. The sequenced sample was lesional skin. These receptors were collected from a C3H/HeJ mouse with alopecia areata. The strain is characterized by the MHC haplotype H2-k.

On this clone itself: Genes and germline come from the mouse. The CDR3 loop is CASSGQGRNSDYTF. The sequenced CDR3 bases are TGTGCCAGCAGTGGACAGGGTAGGAACTCC. The genes are TRBV13-3 and TRBJ1-2; 7 nucleotides align to TRBD1. The DNA ends 4 residues before the CDR3 does, and the rest of the CDR3 is filled in from the germline J gene. The CDR3 has 14 amino acids. From germline, CDR1 is NNHDY and CDR2 SYVADS. V was pared by 3 bases and J by 2 bases, with 4 bases of the junction left unmatched.

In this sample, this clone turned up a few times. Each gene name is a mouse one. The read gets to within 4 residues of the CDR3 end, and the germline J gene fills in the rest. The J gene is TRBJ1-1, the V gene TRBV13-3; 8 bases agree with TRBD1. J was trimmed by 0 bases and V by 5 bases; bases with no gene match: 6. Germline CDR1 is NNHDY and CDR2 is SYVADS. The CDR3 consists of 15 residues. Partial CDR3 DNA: TGTGCCAGCAGCCAGAACAGGGGGGCAAACACA. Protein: CASSQNRGANT. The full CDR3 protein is CASSQNRGANTEVFF.